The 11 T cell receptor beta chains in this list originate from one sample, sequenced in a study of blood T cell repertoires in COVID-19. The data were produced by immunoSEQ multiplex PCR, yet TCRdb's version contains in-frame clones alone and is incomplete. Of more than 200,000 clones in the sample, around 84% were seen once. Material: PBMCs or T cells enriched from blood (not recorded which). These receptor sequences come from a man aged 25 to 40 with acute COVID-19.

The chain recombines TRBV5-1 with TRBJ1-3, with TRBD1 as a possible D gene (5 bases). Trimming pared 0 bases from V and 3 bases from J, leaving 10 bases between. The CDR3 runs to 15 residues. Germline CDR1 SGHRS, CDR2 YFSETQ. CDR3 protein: CASSLGDSDGNTIYF. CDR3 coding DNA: TGCGCCAGCAGCTTGGGAGACAGTGATGGAAACACCATATATTTT.

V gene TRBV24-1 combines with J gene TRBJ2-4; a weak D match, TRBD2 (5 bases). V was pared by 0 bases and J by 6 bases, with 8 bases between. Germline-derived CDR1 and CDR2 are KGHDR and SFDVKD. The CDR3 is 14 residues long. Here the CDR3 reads CATSDLRAGNIQYF. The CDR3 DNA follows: TGTGCCACCAGTGATTTGCGGGCGGGAAACATTCAGTACTTC.

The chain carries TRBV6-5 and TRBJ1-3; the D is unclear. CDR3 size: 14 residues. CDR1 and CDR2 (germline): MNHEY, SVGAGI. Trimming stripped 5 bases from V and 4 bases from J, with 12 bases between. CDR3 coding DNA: TGTGCCAGCAGTCCGGGGAGACTAGGAAACACCATATATTTT. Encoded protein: CASSPGRLGNTIYF.

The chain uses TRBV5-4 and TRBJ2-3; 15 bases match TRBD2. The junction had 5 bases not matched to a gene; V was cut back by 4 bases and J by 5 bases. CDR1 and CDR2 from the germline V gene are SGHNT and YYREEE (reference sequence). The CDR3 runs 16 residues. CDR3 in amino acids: CASSRTSGGAGDTQYF. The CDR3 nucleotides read TGTGCCAGCAGCAGGACTAGCGGGGGGGCCGGAGATACGCAGTATTTT. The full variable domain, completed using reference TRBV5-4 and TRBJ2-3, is ETGVTQSPTHLIKTRGQQVTLRCSSQSGHNTVSWYQQALGQGPQFIFQYYREEENGRGNFPPRFSGLQFPNYSSELNVNALELDDSALYLCASSRTSGGAGDTQYFGPGTRLTVL.

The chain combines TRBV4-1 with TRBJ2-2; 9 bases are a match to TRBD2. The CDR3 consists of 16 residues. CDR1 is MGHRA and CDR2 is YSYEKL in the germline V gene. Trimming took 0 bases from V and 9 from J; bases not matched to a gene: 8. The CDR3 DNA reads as TGCGCCAGCAGCCAAGATGGAGTAGCGGGGGTCCGGGAGCTGTTTTTT. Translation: CASSQDGVAGVRELFF.

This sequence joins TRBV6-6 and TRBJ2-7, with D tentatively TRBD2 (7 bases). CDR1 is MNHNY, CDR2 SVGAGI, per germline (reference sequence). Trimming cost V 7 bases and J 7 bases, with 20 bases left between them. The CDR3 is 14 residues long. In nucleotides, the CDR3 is TGTGCCAGCACCGACTGGGGGGGGGCGCTTGAGCAGTACTTC. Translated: CASTDWGGALEQYF.

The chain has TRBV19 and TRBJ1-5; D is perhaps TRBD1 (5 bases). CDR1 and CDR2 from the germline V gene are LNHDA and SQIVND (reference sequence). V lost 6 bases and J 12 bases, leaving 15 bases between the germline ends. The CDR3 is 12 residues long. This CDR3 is CASSHYRQSQHF. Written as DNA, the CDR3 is TGTGCCAGTAGCCACTACAGACAGAGCCAGCATTTT.

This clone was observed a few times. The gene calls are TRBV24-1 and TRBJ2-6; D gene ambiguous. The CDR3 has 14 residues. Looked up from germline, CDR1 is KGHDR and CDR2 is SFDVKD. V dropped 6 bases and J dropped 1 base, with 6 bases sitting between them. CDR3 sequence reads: CATSSLSGANVLTF. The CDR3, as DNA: TGTGCCACCAGTTCCCTATCTGGGGCCAACGTCCTGACTTTC.

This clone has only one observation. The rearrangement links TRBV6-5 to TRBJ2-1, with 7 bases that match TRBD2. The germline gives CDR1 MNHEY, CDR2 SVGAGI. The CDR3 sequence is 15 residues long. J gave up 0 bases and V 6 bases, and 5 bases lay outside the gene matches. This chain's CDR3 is CASRIAGSSYNEQFF. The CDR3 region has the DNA TGTGCCAGCAGGATAGCGGGTAGCTCCTACAATGAGCAGTTCTTC.

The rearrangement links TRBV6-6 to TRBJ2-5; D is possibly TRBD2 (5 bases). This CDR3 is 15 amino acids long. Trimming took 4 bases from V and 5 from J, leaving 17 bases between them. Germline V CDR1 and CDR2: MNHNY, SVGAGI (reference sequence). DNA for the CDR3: TGTGCCAGCAGTTCTCTCCGGACTCTTGGCGAGACCCAGTACTTC. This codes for CASSSLRTLGETQYF.

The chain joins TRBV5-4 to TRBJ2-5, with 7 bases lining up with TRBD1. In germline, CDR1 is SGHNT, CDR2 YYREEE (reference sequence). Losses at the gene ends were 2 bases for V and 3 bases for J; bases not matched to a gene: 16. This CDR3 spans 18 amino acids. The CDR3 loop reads CASSFSHWDSEGEETQYF. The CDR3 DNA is TGTGCCAGCAGCTTCTCCCACTGGGACAGCGAGGGTGAAGAGACCCAGTACTTC.